These T cell receptor beta chains were read from a single sample in a study of control samples from healthy donors and cancer patients. The protocol was immunoSEQ multiplex PCR, while the TCRdb copy is restricted to in-frame clones and leaves out a portion. The sample records 150,000 to 200,000 clones, 85% to 95% being singletons. Input material: blood. The receptors here all came from a woman under 30 in good health. Each CDR3 is given with its conserved first and last residue. A D gene is named only where the DNA matches it firmly. The size field is filled for only some rows; it gives once, few, many or a size class.

V gene	clone size	D gene	J gene	CDR3 DNA	CDR3 protein
TRBV7-9	-	-	TRBJ1-5	TGTGCCAGCAGTTCGGGACCAGCCCGACCATATAGCAATCAGCCCCAGCATTTT	CASSSGPARPYSNQPQHF
TRBV3-1/TRBV3-2	-	TRBD1	TRBJ2-1	TGTGCCAGCAGCCAAGATGGGGACAGGGGCTTCGCTGAGCGGTTCTTC	CASSQDGDRGFAERFF
TRBV6-4	-	-	TRBJ1-2	TGTGCCAGCAGTGCCGCGACAGGTGGTGAATATGGCTACACCTTC	CASSAATGGEYGYTF
TRBV7-9	-	-	TRBJ2-2	TGTGCCAGCAGCTCCCTTTGGGTAGCGCACGGCGGGGAGCTGTTTTTT	CASSSLWVAHGGELFF
TRBV5-1	-	-	TRBJ1-3	TGCGCCAGCAGAGGGCTCTCTGGAAACACCATATATTTT	CASRGLSGNTIYF
TRBV7-2	-	-	TRBJ1-5	TGTGCCAGCAGCCCCACGGGGAGGAGGGTGGGGCAGCCCCAGCATTTT	CASSPTGRRVGQPQHF
TRBV27	-	-	TRBJ2-2	TGTGCCAGCACGGGACTCAGCGGGGAGCTGTTTTTT	CASTGLSGELFF
TRBV27	-	-	TRBJ2-1	TGTGCCAGCAGTCCACCCCTTACTAGAGGGCCTCATGAGCAGTTCTTC	CASSPPLTRGPHEQFF
TRBV11-1	-	-	TRBJ2-2	TGTGCCAGCAGCTTTCGGTTGAACACCGGGGAGCTGTTTTTT	CASSFRLNTGELFF
TRBV24-1	-	-	TRBJ1-1	TGTGCCACCAGTGATTTGGAGTACGGTGAAGCTTTCTTT	CATSDLEYGEAFF
TRBV4-1	-	TRBD1	TRBJ1-6	TGCGCCAGCAGCCACGGACAGGGGGACTTTAATTCACCCCTCCACTTT	CASSHGQGDFNSPLHF
TRBV6-5	-	TRBD1	TRBJ1-2	TGTGCCAGCAGTTACAGGGGGCTTAAGATCCTCGATGGCTACACCTTC	CASSYRGLKILDGYTF
TRBV5-4	-	TRBD1	TRBJ2-3	TGTGCCAGCAGCTTGAGGGACAGGGGGCGGACAGATACGCAGTATTTT	CASSLRDRGRTDTQYF
TRBV6-6	-	-	TRBJ1-1	TGTGCCAGCAGTTATTTGGGTGAAGCTTTCTTT	CASSYLGEAFF
TRBV6-6	-	-	TRBJ2-7	TGTGCCAGCTGCGGACTGCTGGACTCCTACGAGCAGTACTTC	CASCGLLDSYEQYF
TRBV5-6	-	-	TRBJ1-5	TGTGCCAGCAGCTTTAGGGCGGGCAATCAGCCCCAGCATTTT	CASSFRAGNQPQHF
TRBV28	-	-	TRBJ1-1	TGTGCCAGCAGTAGACTGGGACGTACGGACACTGAAGCTTTCTTT	CASSRLGRTDTEAFF
TRBV27	-	-	TRBJ1-2	TGTGCCAGCAGCCTCCAGGGAGGGGATGGCTACACCTTC	CASSLQGGDGYTF
TRBV4-3	-	-	TRBJ1-2	TGCGCCAGCAGCCAAGTAACGGAAACTAACTATGGCTACACCTTC	CASSQVTETNYGYTF
TRBV9	-	TRBD1	TRBJ1-2	TGTGCCAGCAGCGCAGGCAGGGGGCAAAGGGGCTACACCTTC	CASSAGRGQRGYTF
TRBV25-1	-	-	TRBJ1-2	TGTGCCAGCAGAGTAGGGTTTGGCTACACCTTC	CASRVGFGYTF
TRBV12-3/TRBV12-4	-	-	TRBJ2-3	TGTGCCAGCAGGTACTCGGGTACGCAGTATTTT	CASRYSGTQYF
TRBV6-5	-	TRBD1	TRBJ1-2	TGTGCCAGCAGTCAGGGGGAAGGCTATGGCTACACCTTC	CASSQGEGYGYTF
TRBV7-9	-	-	TRBJ1-1	TGTGCCAGCAGCTTAGCAGGGTACACGAGCAATGAAGCTTTCTTT	CASSLAGYTSNEAFF
TRBV6-2/TRBV6-3	-	-	TRBJ1-5	TGTGCCAGCAGTCGGGGTTCCGATCAGCCCCAGCATTTT	CASSRGSDQPQHF
TRBV13	-	TRBD1	TRBJ1-1	TGTGCCAGCAGCTTTCAGGGACAGGGGGCAACTGAAGCTTTCTTT	CASSFQGQGATEAFF
TRBV11-2	-	-	TRBJ1-1	TGTGCCAGCAGCTTATTTTTTGAGGGAGGAAGAGAAGCTTTCTTT	CASSLFFEGGREAFF
TRBV3-1/TRBV3-2	-	-	TRBJ2-1	TGTGCCAGCAGCCACACAGGGAGGAGAGGGCTAGGTAATGAGCAGTTCTTC	CASSHTGRRGLGNEQFF
TRBV5-1	once	-	TRBJ1-2	TGCGCCAGCAGCTTGGAGCCCCTGTCTGGCTACACCTTC	CASSLEPLSGYTF
TRBV5-1	once	TRBD1	TRBJ1-1	TGCGCCAGCAGTTACGGACAGGGGGCAGCTTTCTTT	CASSYGQGAAFF
TRBV6-1	-	-	TRBJ2-7	TGTGCCAGCAGTGACCGGACATACCAATCCTACGAGCAGTACTTC	CASSDRTYQSYEQYF
TRBV6-2/TRBV6-3	-	TRBD1	TRBJ2-7	TGTGCCAGCAGCCGCCATCTCAGGGGGTCGAACTACGAGCAGTACTTC	CASSRHLRGSNYEQYF
TRBV5-1	-	TRBD1	TRBJ1-1	TGCGCCAGCAGCTTTAATTTAGGGGGCATGAACACTGAAGCTTTCTTT	CASSFNLGGMNTEAFF
TRBV6-5	-	-	TRBJ1-2	TGTGCCAGCAGTTACTTTTCTGGGGTACACTATGGCTACACCTTC	CASSYFSGVHYGYTF
TRBV11-3	-	TRBD1	TRBJ1-2	TGTGCCAGCAGCGGACAGGCTCTTGACTATGGCTACACCTTC	CASSGQALDYGYTF
TRBV4-3	-	TRBD2	TRBJ2-3	TGCGCCAGCAGCCAAGTGCCCCTAGCGGGAGGGCTCGTAGATACGCAGTATTTT	CASSQVPLAGGLVDTQYF
TRBV7-2	-	-	TRBJ2-1	TGTGCCAGCAGCCCCCCACTCCCCCCGGGCCCTTCGATTTATGAGCAGTTCTTC	CASSPPLPPGPSIYEQFF
TRBV27	-	-	TRBJ2-2	TGTGCCAGCGGGGTGGACAGCTTTACTTGGGAGCTGTTTTTT	CASGVDSFTWELFF
TRBV11-3	-	-	TRBJ1-6	TGTGCCAGCAGTCAGCATCTAGGGGCTGTCGATAATTCACCCCTCCACTTT	CASSQHLGAVDNSPLHF
TRBV6-6	-	TRBD1	TRBJ1-5	TGTGCCAGCAGGGGGGGGACAGGGGATCAGCCCCAGCATTTT	CASRGGTGDQPQHF
TRBV4-2	-	-	TRBJ2-2	TGTGCCAGCAGCCAAGATAAGAGGGGGACCACCGGGGAGCTGTTTTTT	CASSQDKRGTTGELFF
TRBV5-5	-	TRBD2	TRBJ2-3	TGTGCCAGCAGCTTGAAAAGGTGGTTCGATAGCGGGAGAACAGATACGCAGTATTTT	CASSLKRWFDSGRTDTQYF
TRBV6-5	-	-	TRBJ1-1	TGTGCCAGCCAGACCGCAAGGGGAGCTTTCTTT	CASQTARGAFF
TRBV27	-	TRBD1	TRBJ2-5	TGTGCCAGCAGTGTCAACAGGGGGCCCGGGGAGACCCAGTACTTC	CASSVNRGPGETQYF
TRBV10-1	-	TRBD2	TRBJ2-1	TGCGCCAGCAGTCAGGGTAGCGGGGCTGGGGAGCAGTTCTTC	CASSQGSGAGEQFF
TRBV6-5	-	-	TRBJ1-1	TGTGCCAGCAGTTACGATCAGGTTCGGCGATTCGCTTTCTTT	CASSYDQVRRFAFF
TRBV12-3/TRBV12-4	few	-	TRBJ1-5	TGTGCCAGCAGTTTGATGAATCAGCCCCAGCATTTT	CASSLMNQPQHF